This TCR beta chain was profiled in a study of blood T cell repertoires in COVID-19. Study context: The United States, Italy and Spain supplied acute and convalescent COVID-19 samples. Sources were T cells, B-cell-depleted T cells, or PBMCs; the material itself was cDNA or gDNA.

Sequenced by immunoSEQ multiplex PCR; TCRdb stores in-frame clones only, minus some. The table includes about 85,000 clones, about nine tenths detected once. This TCR was sampled from a man aged 45 to 65 with acute or convalescent COVID-19. Sequenced sample: peripheral blood.

CDR3 protein: CAISDQSGVTEAFF. CDR3 DNA sequence: TGTGCCATCAGTGATCAATCAGGGGTAACTGAAGCTTTCTTT. The chain employs TRBV10-3 and TRBJ1-1; D might be TRBD1 (6 bases). CDR3 length equals 14 residues. The germline CDR1 and CDR2 sequences are ENHRY and SYGVKD. V lost 3 bases and J 5 bases, leaving 13 bases between the germline ends.